This T cell receptor beta chain was observed in a study of T cell responses to AZD1222 COVID-19 vaccine. V lost 4 bases to trimming and J lost 9 bases, with 11 bases between them. This CDR3 spans 13 amino acids. The V gene's germline CDR1 is SGHTS and CDR2 YDEGEE. This clone appeared once. The antigen is not known. Repertoires were generated with immunoSEQ multiplex PCR, while TCRdb's copy carries only in-frame clones and drops some. Of over 130,000 clones listed, 90% to 95% are singletons. Study observations and caveats: Two AZD1222 doses significantly raised spike-specific TCR breadth and depth over controls. Females made up more of the donors, who were largely white British, and clonal diversity may have come out too low. Every sample of the repertoires postdated the peak T cell response. With dominance at 160-218 and 743-854, vaccine-associated CD4 TCRs spanned spike.

Sequencing was performed on peripheral blood, taken on day 0 of AZD1222 vaccination. V and J are TRBV5-8 and TRBJ1-6; tentative D call: TRBD1 (5 bases). The TCR sequence derives from an adult in good health. The CDR3 sequence is CASSTRQLSPLHF. For the CDR3, the DNA is TGTGCCAGCAGCACACGACAGCTTTCACCCCTCCACTTT.